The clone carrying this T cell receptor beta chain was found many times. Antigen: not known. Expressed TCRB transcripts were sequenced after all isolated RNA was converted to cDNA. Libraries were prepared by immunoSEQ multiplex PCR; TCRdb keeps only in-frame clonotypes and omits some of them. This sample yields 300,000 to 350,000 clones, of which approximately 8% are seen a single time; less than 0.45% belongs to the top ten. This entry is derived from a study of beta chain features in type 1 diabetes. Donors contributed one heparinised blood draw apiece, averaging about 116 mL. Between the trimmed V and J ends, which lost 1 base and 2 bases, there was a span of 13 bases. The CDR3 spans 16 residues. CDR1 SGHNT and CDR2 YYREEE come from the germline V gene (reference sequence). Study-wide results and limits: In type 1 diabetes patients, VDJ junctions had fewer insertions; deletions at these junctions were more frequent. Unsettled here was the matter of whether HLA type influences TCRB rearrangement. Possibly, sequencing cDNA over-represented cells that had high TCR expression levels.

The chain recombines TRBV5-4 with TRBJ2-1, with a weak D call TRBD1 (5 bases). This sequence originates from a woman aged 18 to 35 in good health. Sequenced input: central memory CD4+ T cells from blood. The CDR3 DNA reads TGTGCCAGCAGCTTGTATGGGGCGGAGACCTACAATGAGCAGTTCTTC. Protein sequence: CASSLYGAETYNEQFF. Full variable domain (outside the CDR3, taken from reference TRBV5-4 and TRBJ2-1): ETGVTQSPTHLIKTRGQQVTLRCSSQSGHNTVSWYQQALGQGPQFIFQYYREEENGRGNFPPRFSGLQFPNYSSELNVNALELDDSALYLCASSLYGAETYNEQFFGPGTRLTVL.